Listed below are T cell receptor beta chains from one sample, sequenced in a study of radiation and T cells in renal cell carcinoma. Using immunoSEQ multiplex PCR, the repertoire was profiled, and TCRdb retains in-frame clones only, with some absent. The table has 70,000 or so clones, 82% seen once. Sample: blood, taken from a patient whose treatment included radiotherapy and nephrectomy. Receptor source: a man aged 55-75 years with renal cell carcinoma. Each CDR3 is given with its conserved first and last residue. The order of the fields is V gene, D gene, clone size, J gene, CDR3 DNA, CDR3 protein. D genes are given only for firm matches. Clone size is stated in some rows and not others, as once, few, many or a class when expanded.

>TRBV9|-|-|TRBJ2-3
TGTGCCAGCAGCGTAGGGGCAGCCTACACAGATACGCAGTATTTT
CASSVGAAYTDTQYF
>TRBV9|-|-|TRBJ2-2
TGTGCCAGCAGCGTAGTGGCTGGCACCGGGGAGCTGTTTTTT
CASSVVAGTGELFF
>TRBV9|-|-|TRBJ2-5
TGTGCCAGCAGCGTATCCCCGATGGGATCCGGCCAAGAGACCCAGTACTTC
CASSVSPMGSGQETQYF
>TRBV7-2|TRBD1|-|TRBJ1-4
TGTGCCAGCAGCTCTGGACAGGTTCCTAATGAAAAACTGTTTTTT
CASSSGQVPNEKLFF
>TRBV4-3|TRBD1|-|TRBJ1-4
TGCGCCAGCAGCCAAGCCGTGGGGGACAGAGCTCTCCTGTTTTTT
CASSQAVGDRALLFF
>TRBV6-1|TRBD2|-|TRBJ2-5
TGTGCCAGCAGTGTGCTAGCGGGGGTTAAGACCCAGTACTTC
CASSVLAGVKTQYF
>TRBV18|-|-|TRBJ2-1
TGTGCCAGCTCACCCCTAAAGGACAATGAGCAGTTCTTC
CASSPLKDNEQFF
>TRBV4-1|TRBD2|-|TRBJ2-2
TGCGCCAGCAGCCAACGAGAGAGGGGACTAGCGGGTTCTTCTAACACCGGGGAGCTGTTTTTT
CASSQRERGLAGSSNTGELFF
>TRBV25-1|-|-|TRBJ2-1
TGTGCCAGTACATTGGGGGCGGGATACAATGAGCAGTTCTTC
CASTLGAGYNEQFF
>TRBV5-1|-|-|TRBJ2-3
TGCGCCAGCAGCTTGATTTCAGGGTCCATCACAGATACGCAGTATTTT
CASSLISGSITDTQYF
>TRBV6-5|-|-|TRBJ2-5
TGTGCCAGCAGCCGAGACGGACGATTTGAGACCCAGTACTTC
CASSRDGRFETQYF
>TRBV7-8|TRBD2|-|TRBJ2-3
TGTGCCAGCAGCCGGACTAGCGGGAGAGAAACAGATACGCAGTATTTT
CASSRTSGRETDTQYF
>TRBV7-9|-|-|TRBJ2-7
TGTGCCAGCAGCTTCGGGGCAGGGGCAGGACTCGAGCAGTACTTC
CASSFGAGAGLEQYF
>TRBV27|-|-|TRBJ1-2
TGTGCCAGCAGTTCGGAATTCAACTATGGCTACACCTTC
CASSSEFNYGYTF
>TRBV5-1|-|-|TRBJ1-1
TGCGCCAGCGGCGGGACTGCTGACACTGAAGCTTTCTTT
CASGGTADTEAFF
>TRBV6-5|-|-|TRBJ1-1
TGTGCCAGCAGTCGCGGAGAACCCACTGAAGCTTTCTTT
CASSRGEPTEAFF
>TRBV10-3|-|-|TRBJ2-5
TGTGCCATCAGTGATGGCGTAGAAAAGACCCAGTACTTC
CAISDGVEKTQYF
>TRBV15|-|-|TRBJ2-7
TGTGCCACCAGCAGGGTTCCTCGGGGCGTGGGCCTGTACTTC
CATSRVPRGVGLYF
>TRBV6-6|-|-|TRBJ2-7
TGTGCCAGCAGTTACTCGCCGGGGACTCATGACGAGCAGTACTTC
CASSYSPGTHDEQYF
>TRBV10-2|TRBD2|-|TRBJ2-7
TGCGCCAGCAGTGCACTAGCGGGAGCCGGGGTGGGCTACGAGCAGTACTTC
CASSALAGAGVGYEQYF
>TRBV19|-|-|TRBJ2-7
TGTGCCAGTAGTCGGACCCCGAGGGGCTACGAGCAGTACTTC
CASSRTPRGYEQYF
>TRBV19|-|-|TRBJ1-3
TGTGCCAGTAGTGCATACTCAGGTGATGCTGGAAACACCATATATTTT
CASSAYSGDAGNTIYF
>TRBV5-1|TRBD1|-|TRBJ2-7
TGCGCCAGCAGCTTGGATAGGGGGCGTACGTCCTACGAGCAGTACTTC
CASSLDRGRTSYEQYF
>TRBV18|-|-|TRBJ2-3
TGTGCCAGCTCACCACCCGGGTTTCGGAGGGGGGGCACAGATACGCAGTATTTT
CASSPPGFRRGGTDTQYF
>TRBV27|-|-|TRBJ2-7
TGTGCCAGCAGTCCCCGAAGTTCCCCTATTGGCTCCGAGCAGTACTTC
CASSPRSSPIGSEQYF
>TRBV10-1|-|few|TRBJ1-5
TGCGCCAGCAGTGAGTCGAGACAGCCCCAGCATTTT
CASSESRQPQHF
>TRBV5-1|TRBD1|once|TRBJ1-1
TGCGCCAGCAGCTTCCGGGACAGGTTAATGGTGGATATGAACACTGAAGCTTTCTTT
CASSFRDRLMVDMNTEAFF
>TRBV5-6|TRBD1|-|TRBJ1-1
TGTGCCAGCAGCGCCCCCGACAGGGCCGGTAGTGAAGCTTTCTTT
CASSAPDRAGSEAFF
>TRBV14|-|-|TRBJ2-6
TGTGCCAGCAGCCAAGATCTTGCTAGACCACCTACAAGACCCTCTGGGGCCAACGTCCTGACTTTC
CASSQDLARPPTRPSGANVLTF
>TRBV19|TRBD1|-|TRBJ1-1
TGTGCCAGTAATACCAGGGGGGCGAGGACTGAAGCTTTCTTT
CASNTRGARTEAFF
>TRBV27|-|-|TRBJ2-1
TGTGCCAGCAGTTTTGGCTCACAGGTATACAATGAGCAGTTCTTC
CASSFGSQVYNEQFF
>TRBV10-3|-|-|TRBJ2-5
TGTGCCATCAGTCCCCGGACAGAAGGAGAGACCCAGTACTTC
CAISPRTEGETQYF
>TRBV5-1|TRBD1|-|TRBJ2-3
TGCGCCAGCAGCTTGGAGGGGGCAGAAGATACGCAGTATTTT
CASSLEGAEDTQYF
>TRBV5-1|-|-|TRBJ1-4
TGCGCCAGCCAAAGGTGGGGCCGGGACGGGTCTGCAACTAATGAAAAACTGTTTTTT
CASQRWGRDGSATNEKLFF
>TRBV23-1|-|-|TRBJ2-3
TGCGCCAGCAGTCAATCAGGGGTAGCGGCACCCACAGATACGCAGTATTTT
CASSQSGVAAPTDTQYF
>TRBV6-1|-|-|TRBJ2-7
TGTGCCAGCAGTGGGCAGGTTGACGAGCAGTACTTC
CASSGQVDEQYF
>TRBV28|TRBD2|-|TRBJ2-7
TGTGCCAGCAGTCTAGGAATAGCGGGAGTGTACGAGCAGTACTTC
CASSLGIAGVYEQYF
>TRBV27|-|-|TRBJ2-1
TGTGCCAGCAGTTTATTACTCCAGCCTCAGATCTCCTACAATGAGCAGTTCTTC
CASSLLLQPQISYNEQFF